The 8 T cell receptor beta chains listed next were all sequenced from one sample in a study of shared clonotypes between healthy human individuals. Assay: immunoSEQ multiplex PCR; the TCRdb copy retains only in-frame clones and omits some. Of more than 2,000,000 clones in the sample, more than 80% are singletons; the top ten hold 0.39%. The sequenced material came from naive CD4+ T cells from PBMCs. Subset given: CD45RA+ positively selected. The receptors originated from a man aged 18 to 29 in good health. Some clones in this sample may be carry-over from other donors' samples.

The gene calls are TRBV27 and TRBJ2-1; TRBD2 matches at 14 bases. This CDR3 region has 16 residues. The junction had 2 bases not matched to a gene; V was cut back by 5 bases and J by 2 bases. Germline CDR1 MNHEY, CDR2 SMNVEV (reference sequence). DNA for the CDR3: TGTGCCAGCAGTCTGACTAGCGGGAGGGCCTACAATGAGCAGTTCTTC. Its translation: CASSLTSGRAYNEQFF.

This clone appeared a single time. The J gene is TRBJ2-5, the V gene TRBV5-4; no clear D. The end of the DNA aligns better with TRBJ2-7, so the J call may be wrong. Germline CDR1 is SGHNT and CDR2 is YYREEE (reference sequence). The CDR3 runs to 15 residues. The CDR3 sequence: CASSLGQVNFYEQYF. The CDR3 bases are TGTGCCAGCAGCTTGGGTCAGGTCAACTTCTACGAGCAGTACTTC.

This chain uses TRBV25-1 with TRBJ1-2; tentative D call: TRBD1 (5 bases). CDR1 is MGHDK and CDR2 is SYGVNS in the germline V gene. The CDR3 has 13 residues. Trimming stripped 6 bases from V and 0 bases from J, with 8 bases between. The CDR3 loop is CASSAGTNYGYTF. As DNA, the CDR3 is TGTGCCAGCAGCGCAGGGACTAACTATGGCTACACCTTC.

The chain links TRBV2 to TRBJ1-5; TRBD1 aligns across 7 bases. Unmatched junction bases numbered 13, after V lost 5 bases and J lost 0 bases. CDR3 length equals 18 residues. Germline CDR1 and CDR2: SNHLY and FYNNEI. The CDR3 loop reads CASSSRGTETYSNQPQHF. CDR3 sequence (DNA): TGTGCCAGCAGTTCCCGCGGGACAGAAACTTATAGCAATCAGCCCCAGCATTTT.

This chain links TRBV11-1 with TRBJ1-2, with no clear D. V was cut by 5 bases and J by 4 bases, with 17 bases left in between. Germline-derived CDR1 and CDR2 are SGHAT and FQDESV (reference sequence). The CDR3 is 15 amino acids. In DNA form, the CDR3 reads TGTGCCAGCAGCGAACGCGGGGATTGGGGCTATGGCTACACCTTC. Its translation is CASSERGDWGYGYTF.

The chain has TRBV6-6 and TRBJ2-1; possibly TRBD2 for D (5 bases). Germline V CDR1 and CDR2: MNHNY, SVGAGI (reference sequence). The CDR3 loop spans 15 amino acids. Trimming took off 6 bases at V and 2 bases at J, with 14 bases between the two ends. The CDR3 sequence is CASSAGVGPYNEQFF. The CDR3 DNA is TGTGCCAGCAGCGCCGGGGTAGGACCCTACAATGAGCAGTTCTTC.

This rearrangement joins TRBV11-2 to TRBJ2-7; either TRBD1 or TRBD2 may supply D (5 bases each). The length of the CDR3 is 13 residues. The V gene lost 5 bases and the J gene lost 5 bases, with 13 bases spanning the gap. The germline CDR1 and CDR2 sequences are SGHAT and FQNNGV. The CDR3: CASSLGHGDEQYF. As DNA, the CDR3 is TGTGCCAGCAGCCTCGGACACGGGGACGAGCAGTACTTC.

This rearrangement joins TRBV9 to TRBJ2-3; D not certain. The V gene's germline CDR1 is SGDLS and CDR2 YYNGEE. Deletions cut 4 bases from V and 4 bases from J, with 7 bases between. CDR3 size: 12 residues. The DNA for the CDR3 is TGTGCCAGCAGCACACGGTCAGATACGCAGTATTTT. Amino acid sequence: CASSTRSDTQYF. Together with reference TRBV9 and TRBJ2-3, the CDR3 gives the full variable domain: DSGVTQTPKHLITATGQRVTLRCSPRSGDLSVYWYQQSLDQGLQFLIQYYNGEERAKGNILERFSAQQFPDLHSELNLSSLELGDSALYFCASSTRSDTQYFGPGTRLTVL.